These 7 T cell receptor beta chains originate from one sample sequenced in a study of cytomegalovirus exposure and HLA in healthy donors. A multiplex PCR was run with 60 Vbeta primers and 13 Jbeta primers. The assay was immunoSEQ multiplex PCR, and TCRdb's table has in-frame clones only and misses some. The sample consists of about 220,000 clones, about 79% of them appearing once. What was sequenced was PBMCs. The receptors stem from a male donor in good health and CMV-seronegative.

This clone has a single count. The V gene is TRBV4-3, the J gene TRBJ2-2; tentatively, D is TRBD1 (6 bases). V lost 4 bases and J lost 0, with 9 bases in between. The CDR3 extends over 15 amino acids. Germline lookup yields CDR1 LGHNA and CDR2 YSLEER. CDR3 nucleotide sequence: TGCGCCAGCAGCCTCAGGGGAACGAACACCGGGGAGCTGTTTTTT. It specifies CASSLRGTNTGELFF.

The chain carries TRBV11-2 and TRBJ2-5; 12 bases match TRBD1. The germline V gene has CDR1 SGHAT and CDR2 FQNNGV. This CDR3 has 16 amino acids. Losses at the gene ends were 5 bases for V and 5 bases for J; bases not matched to a gene: 9. DNA for the CDR3: TGTGCCAGCAGCACCGGGACAGGGGGCATCCAGGAGACCCAGTACTTC. Translating gives CASSTGTGGIQETQYF. Variable domain in full (rest from reference TRBV11-2 and TRBJ2-5): EAGVAQSPRYKIIEKRQSVAFWCNPISGHATLYWYQQILGQGPKLLIQFQNNGVVDDSQLPKDRFSAERLKGVDSTLKIQPAKLEDSAVYLCASSTGTGGIQETQYFGPGTRLLVL.

This chain links TRBV13 with TRBJ1-1; no reliable D call. The CDR3 is made up of 16 amino acids. CDR1 is PRHDT and CDR2 is FYEKMQ in the germline V gene (reference sequence). V was cut by 5 bases and J by 1 base, with 17 bases left in between. The CDR3, as DNA: TGTGCCAGCAGCCCGGATATTGTCCCGGGGAACACTGAAGCTTTCTTT. Translation gives CASSPDIVPGNTEAFF.

The V gene is TRBV4-3, the J gene TRBJ2-5, with D possibly being TRBD1 (6 bases). CDR1 and CDR2 (germline): LGHNA, YSLEER. The CDR3 is 15 residues long. With 4 bases removed from V and 5 bases from J, the gap between germline ends came to 17 bases. CDR3 in amino acids: CASSLRTGTLETQYF. CDR3 nucleotide sequence: TGCGCCAGCAGCCTACGTACAGGGACCTTGGAGACCCAGTACTTC.

This clone was recorded a few times. CDR3 amino acids: CSVPHGRDRGLATEAFF. DNA for the CDR3: TGCAGCGTTCCTCATGGACGTGACAGGGGGCTGGCCACTGAAGCTTTCTTT. The rearrangement uses TRBV29-1 and TRBJ1-1, with 10 bases matching TRBD1. The germline V gene encodes CDR1 SQVTM and CDR2 ANQGSEA. V dropped 5 bases and J dropped 4; count of bases not matched to a gene: 16. CDR3 length equals 17 residues.

The chain combines TRBV9 with TRBJ2-3; 7 bases are a match to TRBD2. The CDR3 length is 16 residues. The V gene's germline CDR1 is SGDLS and CDR2 YYNGEE. The V gene end was trimmed by 0 bases and the J gene end by 3 bases; junction bases not matched to a gene: 7. The CDR3 loop reads CASSVESAGRTDTQYF. The CDR3 DNA is TGTGCCAGCAGCGTAGAATCAGCGGGGAGGACAGATACGCAGTATTTT. Combining the CDR3 with reference TRBV9 and TRBJ2-3 gives the whole variable domain DSGVTQTPKHLITATGQRVTLRCSPRSGDLSVYWYQQSLDQGLQFLIQYYNGEERAKGNILERFSAQQFPDLHSELNLSSLELGDSALYFCASSVESAGRTDTQYFGPGTRLTVL.

This clone has just one count. This chain connects TRBV7-6 to TRBJ2-7; 9 bases match TRBD2. The CDR3 is made up of 17 amino acids. Per germline, CDR1 SGHVS and CDR2 FNYEAQ. V lost 1 base to trimming and J lost 3 bases; unmatched junction nucleotides: 10. CDR3 in DNA: TGTGCCAGCAGCTTAGGTGGCAGATTAGCGGGGGACTACGAGCAGTACTTC. Protein product: CASSLGGRLAGDYEQYF.